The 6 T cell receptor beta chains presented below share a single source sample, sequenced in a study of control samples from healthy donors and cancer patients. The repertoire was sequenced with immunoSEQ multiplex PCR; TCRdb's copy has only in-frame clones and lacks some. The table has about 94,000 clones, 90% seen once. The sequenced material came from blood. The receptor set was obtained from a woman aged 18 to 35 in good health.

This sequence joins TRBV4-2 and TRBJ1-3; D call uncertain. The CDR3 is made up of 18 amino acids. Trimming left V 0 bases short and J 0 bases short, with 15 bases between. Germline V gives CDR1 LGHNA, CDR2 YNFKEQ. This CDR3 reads CASSQDTGQRYSGNTIYF. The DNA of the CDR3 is TGTGCCAGCAGCCAAGATACCGGGCAGCGTTACTCTGGAAACACCATATATTTT.

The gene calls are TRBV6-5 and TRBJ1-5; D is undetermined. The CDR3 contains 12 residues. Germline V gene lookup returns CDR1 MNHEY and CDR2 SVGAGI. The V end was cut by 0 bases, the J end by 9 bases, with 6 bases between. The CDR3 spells CASSYSSGPQHF. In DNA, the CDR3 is TGTGCCAGCAGTTACTCCTCCGGGCCCCAGCATTTT.

CDR3 loop: CASSRNREGNFWNSPLHF. CDR3 nucleotide sequence: TGTGCCAGCAGTCGGAACAGGGAGGGGAATTTTTGGAATTCACCCCTCCACTTT. The rearrangement joins TRBV6-2 or TRBV6-3 to TRBJ1-6; possibly TRBD1 for D (6 bases). Trimming removed 5 bases from V and 7 bases from J, with 24 bases in between. CDR3 length: 18 amino acids. The germline CDR1 and CDR2 sequences are MNHEY and SVGEGT.

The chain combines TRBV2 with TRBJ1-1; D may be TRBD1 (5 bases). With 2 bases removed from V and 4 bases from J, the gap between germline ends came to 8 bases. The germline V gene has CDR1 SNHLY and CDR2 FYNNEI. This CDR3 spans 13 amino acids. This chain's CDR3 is CASSEWGVTEAFF. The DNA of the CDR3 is TGTGCCAGCAGTGAATGGGGGGTCACTGAAGCTTTCTTT.

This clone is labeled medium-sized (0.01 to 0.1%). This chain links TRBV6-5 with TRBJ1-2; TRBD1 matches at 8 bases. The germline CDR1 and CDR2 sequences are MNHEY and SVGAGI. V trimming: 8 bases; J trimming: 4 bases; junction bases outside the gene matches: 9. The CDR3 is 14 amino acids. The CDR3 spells CASRLQGVGYGYTF. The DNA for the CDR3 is TGTGCCAGCCGACTACAGGGGGTTGGCTATGGCTACACCTTC.

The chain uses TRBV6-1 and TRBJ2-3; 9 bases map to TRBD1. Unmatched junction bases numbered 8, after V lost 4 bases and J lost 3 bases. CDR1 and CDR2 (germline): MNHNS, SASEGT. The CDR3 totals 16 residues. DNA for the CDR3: TGTGCCAGCAGTGCACCCCCCGGACAGGGGACAGATACGCAGTATTTT. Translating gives CASSAPPGQGTDTQYF.